These T cell receptor beta chains were read from a single sample in a study of blood T cell repertoires in COVID-19. Clones were read by immunoSEQ multiplex PCR, and TCRdb kept only the in-frame ones, dropping some. The sample shows roughly 440,000 clones, approximately 90% of them seen only once. Sequenced sample: peripheral blood. These receptors all stem from a woman aged 50 to 65 with COVID-19, enrolled during active disease. Both conserved end residues are part of each CDR3. D genes are given only for firm matches. Rows may omit the clone size; those that give it use once, few, many or a size class.

V gene: TRBV5-1; D gene: TRBD2; clone size: many; J gene: TRBJ2-3; CDR3 DNA: TGCGCCAGCAGCTTGGAAGCTAGCGGGGGGCCAGGGGATACGCAGTATTTT; CDR3 protein: CASSLEASGGPGDTQYF
V gene: TRBV5-1; D gene: -; clone size: -; J gene: TRBJ2-1; CDR3 DNA: TGCGCCAGCAGCTTGGGGCAGGTCAATGAGCAGTTCTTC; CDR3 protein: CASSLGQVNEQFF
V gene: TRBV25-1; D gene: -; clone size: -; J gene: TRBJ2-1; CDR3 DNA: TGTGCCAGCAGCCGGGATCTATACAATGAGCAGTTCTTC; CDR3 protein: CASSRDLYNEQFF
V gene: TRBV6-6; D gene: -; clone size: -; J gene: TRBJ1-1; CDR3 DNA: TGTGCCAGCAGTTTGTTTCCGGTGAACACTGAAGCTTTCTTT; CDR3 protein: CASSLFPVNTEAFF
V gene: TRBV11-2; D gene: -; clone size: -; J gene: TRBJ2-7; CDR3 DNA: TGTGCCAGCAGCCCGGAGGGGCACGAGCAGTACTTC; CDR3 protein: CASSPEGHEQYF
V gene: TRBV6-4; D gene: TRBD1; clone size: -; J gene: TRBJ2-7; CDR3 DNA: TGTGCCAGCGGTCATACAGGGGAATTAACCTACGAGCAGTACTTC; CDR3 protein: CASGHTGELTYEQYF
V gene: TRBV25-1; D gene: -; clone size: once; J gene: TRBJ2-2; CDR3 DNA: TGTGCCAGCTGGGGGACCAGGGGTGTCGGGGAGCTGTTTTTT; CDR3 protein: CASWGTRGVGELFF
V gene: TRBV5-1; D gene: -; clone size: -; J gene: TRBJ1-2; CDR3 DNA: TGCGCCAGCAGCCGGAGTCAGGGTAACGGCTACACCTTC; CDR3 protein: CASSRSQGNGYTF
V gene: TRBV5-1; D gene: TRBD1; clone size: -; J gene: TRBJ2-2; CDR3 DNA: TGCGCCAGCAGCTTGGAAGCAGGGGGACGAACCGGGGAGCTGTTTTTT; CDR3 protein: CASSLEAGGRTGELFF
V gene: TRBV7-8; D gene: TRBD1; clone size: -; J gene: TRBJ2-6; CDR3 DNA: TGTGCCAGCAGCTCGATCGGGACAGGGACAGGTGGGGCCAACGTCCTGACTTTC; CDR3 protein: CASSSIGTGTGGANVLTF
V gene: TRBV3-1/TRBV3-2; D gene: -; clone size: -; J gene: TRBJ1-5; CDR3 DNA: TGTGCCAGCAGCCTGGGACACATAAATCAGCCCCAGCATTTT; CDR3 protein: CASSLGHINQPQHF
V gene: TRBV19; D gene: TRBD1; clone size: -; J gene: TRBJ1-1; CDR3 DNA: TGTGCCAGTAGCGCGACAGGGCTGAACACTGAAGCTTTCTTT; CDR3 protein: CASSATGLNTEAFF
V gene: TRBV27; D gene: -; clone size: -; J gene: TRBJ1-1; CDR3 DNA: TGTGCCAGCAGTTTTCGGCAGGGCTCCATGAACACTGAAGCTTTCTTT; CDR3 protein: CASSFRQGSMNTEAFF
V gene: TRBV5-6; D gene: -; clone size: -; J gene: TRBJ2-7; CDR3 DNA: TGTGCCAGCAGCCCCGATCCTCTCAGGGGCTACGAGCAGTACTTC; CDR3 protein: CASSPDPLRGYEQYF
V gene: TRBV18; D gene: TRBD1; clone size: -; J gene: TRBJ1-3; CDR3 DNA: TGTGCCAGCTCACCGCCGCAGGGGGCCGCTGGAAACACCATATATTTT; CDR3 protein: CASSPPQGAAGNTIYF
V gene: TRBV29-1; D gene: -; clone size: -; J gene: TRBJ1-1; CDR3 DNA: TGCAGCACCACAGCCGCGACGTCTGAAGCTTTCTTT; CDR3 protein: CSTTAATSEAFF
V gene: TRBV5-1; D gene: -; clone size: -; J gene: TRBJ1-2; CDR3 DNA: TGCGCCAGCAGCCCGGCTGGAGTTGGCTACACCTTC; CDR3 protein: CASSPAGVGYTF
V gene: TRBV5-1; D gene: -; clone size: -; J gene: TRBJ2-7; CDR3 DNA: TGCGCCAGCAGCTTGGACGCCCCGGGGGATGCCTACGAGCAGTACTTC; CDR3 protein: CASSLDAPGDAYEQYF
V gene: TRBV18; D gene: -; clone size: -; J gene: TRBJ1-5; CDR3 DNA: TGTGCCAGCTCACGGGGACTCGATCAGCCCCAGCATTTT; CDR3 protein: CASSRGLDQPQHF
V gene: TRBV2; D gene: -; clone size: -; J gene: TRBJ1-2; CDR3 DNA: TGTGCCAGCAGTGAAATAGTGAACTATGGCTACACCTTC; CDR3 protein: CASSEIVNYGYTF
V gene: TRBV18; D gene: TRBD2; clone size: -; J gene: TRBJ2-1; CDR3 DNA: TGTGCCAGCTCTACCACGGCTAGCGGCAATGAGCAGTTCTTC; CDR3 protein: CASSTTASGNEQFF
V gene: TRBV9; D gene: -; clone size: few; J gene: TRBJ1-1; CDR3 DNA: TGTGCCAGCAGCCCCCGCGTAGACACTGAAGCTTTCTTT; CDR3 protein: CASSPRVDTEAFF
V gene: TRBV19; D gene: TRBD1; clone size: -; J gene: TRBJ1-2; CDR3 DNA: TGTGCCACCGACAGGGGAGAGGGCTATGGCTACACCTTC; CDR3 protein: CATDRGEGYGYTF
V gene: TRBV5-4; D gene: TRBD1; clone size: -; J gene: TRBJ2-7; CDR3 DNA: TGTGCCAGCAGCCTCCCCGACAGGGGGCGGTGGAGGGAGCAGTACTTC; CDR3 protein: CASSLPDRGRWREQYF
V gene: TRBV12-3/TRBV12-4; D gene: -; clone size: -; J gene: TRBJ1-1; CDR3 DNA: TGTGCCAGCAGTTTACAGGGTTGGACTGAAGCTTTCTTT; CDR3 protein: CASSLQGWTEAFF
V gene: TRBV11-3; D gene: -; clone size: -; J gene: TRBJ2-7; CDR3 DNA: TGTGCCAGCAGCCCCGGGACACCCATTACAGTGTACGAGCAGTACTTC; CDR3 protein: CASSPGTPITVYEQYF
V gene: TRBV27; D gene: TRBD1; clone size: -; J gene: TRBJ2-7; CDR3 DNA: TGTGCCAGCAGTTCGGGACAGGGGGATGGCGAGCAGTACTTC; CDR3 protein: CASSSGQGDGEQYF
V gene: TRBV10-2; D gene: TRBD2; clone size: -; J gene: TRBJ2-3; CDR3 DNA: TGCGCCAGCAGTGAGGCGGGGGACGCGAATACGCAGTATTTT; CDR3 protein: CASSEAGDANTQYF